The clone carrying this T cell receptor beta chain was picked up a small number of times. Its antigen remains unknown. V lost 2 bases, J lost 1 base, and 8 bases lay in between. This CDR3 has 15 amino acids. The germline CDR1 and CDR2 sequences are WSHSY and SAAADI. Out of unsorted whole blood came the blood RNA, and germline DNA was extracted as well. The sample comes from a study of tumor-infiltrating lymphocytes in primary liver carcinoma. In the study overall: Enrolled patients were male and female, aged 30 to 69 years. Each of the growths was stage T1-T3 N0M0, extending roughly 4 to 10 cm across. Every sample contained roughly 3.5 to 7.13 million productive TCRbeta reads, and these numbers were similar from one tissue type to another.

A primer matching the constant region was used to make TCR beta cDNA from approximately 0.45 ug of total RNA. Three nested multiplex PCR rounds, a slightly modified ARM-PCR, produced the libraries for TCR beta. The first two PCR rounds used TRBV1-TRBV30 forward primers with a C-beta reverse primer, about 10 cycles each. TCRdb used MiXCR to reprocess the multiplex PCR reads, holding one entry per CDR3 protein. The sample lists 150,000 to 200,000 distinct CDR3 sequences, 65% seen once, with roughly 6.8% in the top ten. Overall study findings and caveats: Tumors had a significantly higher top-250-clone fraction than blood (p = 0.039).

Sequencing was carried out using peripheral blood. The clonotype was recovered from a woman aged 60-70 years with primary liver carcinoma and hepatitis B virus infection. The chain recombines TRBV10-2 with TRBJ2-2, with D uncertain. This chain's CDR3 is CASSEHGQNTGELFF. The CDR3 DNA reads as TGCGCCAGCAGTGAGCACGGGCAGAACACCGGGGAGCTGTTTTTT.